A selection of T cell receptor beta chains follows, all from one sample in a study of blood T cell repertoires in COVID-19. Sequenced by immunoSEQ multiplex PCR; TCRdb stores in-frame clones only, minus some. The table shows around 260,000 clones, with 80% to 90% occurring only once. Source material: peripheral blood. The receptors derive from a woman aged 70 to 79 with COVID-19, enrolled during active disease. The CDR3 runs from the conserved cysteine through the conserved F or W. D genes are given only for firm matches. The size entry is marked missing in some rows and otherwise reads once, few, many or a size class.

V	size	D	J	DNA	CDR3
TRBV5-6	-	TRBD1	TRBJ1-1	TGTGCCAGCAGCGGGGACAGCCTTAACACTGAAGCTTTCTTT	CASSGDSLNTEAFF
TRBV28	-	-	TRBJ1-6	TGTGCCAGCAGGACAAACAGGGCTGGGTATTCACCCCTCCACTTT	CASRTNRAGYSPLHF
TRBV5-6	once	-	TRBJ2-7	TGTGCCAGCAGCCAAGGGGTGGAGCAGTACTTC	CASSQGVEQYF
TRBV20-1	once	-	TRBJ2-3	TGCAGTGCTAGTTCTACAGATACGCAGTATTTT	CSASSTDTQYF
TRBV21-1	few	-	TRBJ2-1	TGTGCCAGCAGCAAACGGGAGACAGAGAATTATAGCGGGAGCTACAATGAGCAGTTCTTC	CASSKRETENYSGSYNEQFF
TRBV28	-	TRBD2	TRBJ2-7	TGTGCCAGCAGTTTTAATCAGGCGGGGGGCCTTTCCTACGAGCAGTACTTC	CASSFNQAGGLSYEQYF
TRBV7-3	-	TRBD1	TRBJ2-1	TGTGCCAGCAGCCCTACAGGGGGCACCCTGAACCACAATGAGCAGTTCTTC	CASSPTGGTLNHNEQFF
TRBV9	-	TRBD1	TRBJ1-4	TGTGCCAGCAGCGCGTCGACAGGGCGTAATGAAAAACTGTTTTTT	CASSASTGRNEKLFF
TRBV19	few	-	TRBJ1-2	TGTGCCAGTAGTAACGGCTATGGCTACACCTTC	CASSNGYGYTF
TRBV5-5	-	-	TRBJ1-1	TGTGCCAGCAGCTTGGTTGGACAGACGAACACTGAAGCTTTCTTT	CASSLVGQTNTEAFF
TRBV6-2/TRBV6-3	once	TRBD2	TRBJ2-3	TGTGCCAGCAGTGAGACGACGGGACTAGGCCGAGATACGCAGTATTTT	CASSETTGLGRDTQYF
TRBV6-5	-	-	TRBJ1-2	TGTGCCAGCAGTTACTCGACGGGGAATTACGGCTACACCTTC	CASSYSTGNYGYTF
TRBV7-9	-	TRBD2	TRBJ2-7	TGTGCCAGCAGCTCGCCGGGACTAGCAGATTACGAGCAGTACTTC	CASSSPGLADYEQYF
TRBV18	-	-	TRBJ1-1	TGTGCCAGCTCACCAACAGGACAGTTTGAAGCTTTCTTT	CASSPTGQFEAFF
TRBV6-5	-	TRBD1	TRBJ2-7	TGTGCCAGCAGATCGGGGACAGGGGCCTACGAGCAGTACTTC	CASRSGTGAYEQYF
TRBV14	few	TRBD2	TRBJ2-1	TGTGCCAGCAGCCAAGCTCCTCGCGGGAGTTGGTACAATGAGCAGTTCTTC	CASSQAPRGSWYNEQFF
TRBV30	-	TRBD2	TRBJ2-2	TGTGCCTGGACTTCTAGCGGGTGGGTCGGGGAGCTGTTTTTT	CAWTSSGWVGELFF
TRBV5-8	-	TRBD1	TRBJ1-1	TGTGCCAGCAGCATACGACAGGGGAGGGACACTGAAGCTTTCTTT	CASSIRQGRDTEAFF
TRBV2	-	-	TRBJ1-5	TGTGCCAGCAGAGTGGAGTCCTCCTCGTCCCAGCATTTT	CASRVESSSSQHF
TRBV27	once	TRBD2	TRBJ2-1	TGTGCCAGCAGTTCCAGACTAGCGGGAGTCCACAATGAGCAGTTCTTC	CASSSRLAGVHNEQFF
TRBV28	-	TRBD1	TRBJ1-2	TGTGCCAGCAGCGTGGACAGGGTCGGTGGCTACACCTTC	CASSVDRVGGYTF
TRBV30	-	-	TRBJ2-3	TGTGCCTGGAGTTTCCGTGGTCTAGCTGTACGCGATACGCAGTATTTT	CAWSFRGLAVRDTQYF
TRBV27	-	-	TRBJ2-7	TGTGCCAGCAGTTTAAGTCAGGCGTCCTACGAGCAGTACTTC	CASSLSQASYEQYF
TRBV18	-	-	TRBJ1-6	TGTGCCAGCTCACCCGGGAGCAACTCACCCCTCCACTTT	CASSPGSNSPLHF
TRBV11-2	once	-	TRBJ2-2	TGTGCCAGCAGCTTAGTCCAGCCGGGCACCGGGGAGCTGTTTTTT	CASSLVQPGTGELFF
TRBV5-1	-	-	TRBJ2-6	TGCGCCAGCACAGGTTCTGGGGCCAACGTCCTGACTTTC	CASTGSGANVLTF
TRBV19	-	TRBD1	TRBJ2-1	TGTGCCAGTAGTATAGGGACAGGGGGCTACAATGAGCAGTTCTTC	CASSIGTGGYNEQFF
TRBV28	-	-	TRBJ1-3	TGTGCCAGCAGTTTACCGGGACTGCGTGGCTCTGGAAACACCATATATTTT	CASSLPGLRGSGNTIYF
TRBV6-5	-	-	TRBJ1-1	TGTGCCAGCAGTACCACAAGGAACACTGAAGCTTTCTTT	CASSTTRNTEAFF
TRBV5-1	-	-	TRBJ2-7	TGCGCCAGCAGCTTGGAAACCGGCGGACTCTACGAGCAGTACTTC	CASSLETGGLYEQYF
TRBV11-3	-	-	TRBJ2-3	TGTGCCAGCAGCCTCGGGGGAACAAATACGCAGTATTTT	CASSLGGTNTQYF
TRBV24-1	-	-	TRBJ1-5	TGTGCCACCAGTGTATCCAGCGGTGATCAGCCCCAGCATTTT	CATSVSSGDQPQHF
TRBV2	-	-	TRBJ2-7	TGTGCCAGCAAAAGCCCCGGGACACTCTACGAGCAGTACTTC	CASKSPGTLYEQYF
TRBV5-6	-	-	TRBJ2-3	TGTGCCAGCAGGGCAGAATGGGAAGGGGAAAACACAGATACGCAGTATTTT	CASRAEWEGENTDTQYF
TRBV3-1/TRBV3-2	-	-	TRBJ1-6	TGTGCCAGCAGCCAAGTCGCGGGGGCAGAGACACCCCTCCACTTT	CASSQVAGAETPLHF
TRBV30	-	TRBD2	TRBJ2-1	TGTGCCTGGAGTGTAGGAGCGCGGGGGTGGGAGCAGTTCTTC	CAWSVGARGWEQFF
TRBV3-1/TRBV3-2	-	TRBD2	TRBJ2-7	TGTGCCAGCAGCGTAAGGACTAGCGGCTCCTACGAGCAGTACTTC	CASSVRTSGSYEQYF
TRBV23-1	few	TRBD1	TRBJ2-7	TGCGCCAGCAGTCAATCCGTGGCAGGGGGCGAAAGCGAGCAGTACTTC	CASSQSVAGGESEQYF
TRBV2	-	-	TRBJ2-7	TGTGCCAGCAAGGGGTGGGCTTCGAGCTCCTACGAGCAGTACTTC	CASKGWASSSYEQYF
TRBV19	-	-	TRBJ2-5	TGTGCCAGTAGTATCCGAACTAGCCCAGAGACCCAGTACTTC	CASSIRTSPETQYF
TRBV6-2/TRBV6-3	-	TRBD2	TRBJ2-5	TGTGCCAGCAGCCGTAGCGGGAGTGAGACCCAGTACTTC	CASSRSGSETQYF
TRBV3-1/TRBV3-2	-	-	TRBJ2-7	TGTGCCAGCAGCCTCGGGGGTACCTACGAGCAGTACTTC	CASSLGGTYEQYF
TRBV12-3/TRBV12-4	once	-	TRBJ2-7	TGTGCCAGCAGTTTTCACAGCTCCTACGAGCAGTACTTC	CASSFHSSYEQYF
TRBV6-5	once	-	TRBJ2-1	TGTGCCAGCAGGGGGGTAGGGGGTACCTACAATGAGCAGTTCTTC	CASRGVGGTYNEQFF
TRBV5-5	-	-	TRBJ2-2	TGTGCCAGCAGCTTTGGGCTGGGGAACACCGGGGAGCTGTTTTTT	CASSFGLGNTGELFF
TRBV10-3	-	TRBD1	TRBJ2-7	TGTGCCATCAGTGACCGAACCACAGGGGGAGTCCACGAGCAGTACTTC	CAISDRTTGGVHEQYF
TRBV3-1/TRBV3-2	-	-	TRBJ2-7	TGTGCCAGCAGCCCTCGGACTGGAGCCTACGAGCAGTACTTC	CASSPRTGAYEQYF
TRBV12-5	-	TRBD1	TRBJ1-5	TGTGCTAGTGGTTTGGTATCTTCCGGGACAGGGTATTTTCAGCCCCAGCATTTT	CASGLVSSGTGYFQPQHF
TRBV19	once	-	TRBJ1-1	TGTGCCAGTAGTATGTCCGGGTCGGGGAGCACTGAAGCTTTCTTT	CASSMSGSGSTEAFF
TRBV2	-	-	TRBJ2-1	TGTGCCAGCACCACAGGGTTCAATGAGCAGTTCTTC	CASTTGFNEQFF
TRBV2	-	-	TRBJ2-3	TGTGCCAGCCAGTGGACTGAAAACACAGATACGCAGTATTTT	CASQWTENTDTQYF
TRBV28	-	-	TRBJ2-2	TGTGCCAGCGTGTCGGGAAACACCGGGGAGCTGTTTTTT	CASVSGNTGELFF
TRBV27	-	TRBD1	TRBJ2-3	TGTGCCAGCAGTTTGATGGGACAGGGGTTCGGAGATACGCAGTATTTT	CASSLMGQGFGDTQYF
TRBV7-2	-	-	TRBJ1-4	TGTGCCAGCAGTCCCGATTATGGCACTAATGAAAAACTGTTTTTT	CASSPDYGTNEKLFF
TRBV20-1	-	TRBD1	TRBJ2-7	TGCGGAGGGACAGGGCATGAGGAGCAGTACTTC	CGGTGHEEQYF